These 28 T cell receptor beta chains share one sample of origin, sequenced in a study of blood T cell repertoires in COVID-19 (dated by TCRdb to 2020 to 2021). The library was generated by the immunoSEQ multiplex PCR assay. What TCRdb holds here is the immuneACCESS table cut down to in-frame rearrangements. Part of the clones is not present; checked against another copy, under half of the missing clones reflect an unresolved V gene, and the others are unexplained. Recorded for this sample are 85,000 to 100,000 clones; around 72% of them occurred a single time. About 26% of the sample goes to the ten largest clones. Sequencing was carried out using peripheral blood. The receptor set was obtained from a woman aged 60-70 years in a cohort sampled during active or convalescent COVID-19.

The table lists this clone with many counts. CDR3 protein: CASSSIGGVISTDTQYF. In nucleotides, the CDR3 is TGTGCCAGCAGCTCTATAGGCGGGGTGATTAGCACAGATACGCAGTATTTT. The chain is built from TRBV5-5 and TRBJ2-3, with D tentatively TRBD2 (6 bases). CDR1 SGHKS and CDR2 YYEKEE come from the germline V gene (reference sequence). The CDR3 totals 17 residues. Trimming removed 3 bases at V and 0 bases at J, with 17 bases between. The full variable domain, in which reference TRBV5-5 and TRBJ2-3 provide the parts outside the CDR3, is DAGVTQSPTHLIKTRGQQVTLRCSPISGHKSVSWYQQVLGQGPQFIFQYYEKEERGRGNFPDRFSARQFPNYSSELNVNALLLGDSALYLCASSSIGGVISTDTQYFGPGTRLTVL.

V usage is TRBV19 and J usage is TRBJ2-5; 10 bases line up with TRBD2. From germline, CDR1 is LNHDA and CDR2 SQIVND (reference sequence). J lost 5 bases, V lost 1 base, and 10 bases had no gene match. The CDR3 is made up of 17 amino acids. CDR3 in amino acids: CASSIVGAGGPGETQYF. The CDR3, as DNA: TGTGCCAGTAGTATAGTGGGAGCGGGGGGGCCAGGGGAGACCCAGTACTTC. The full variable domain, completed using reference TRBV19 and TRBJ2-5, is DGGITQSPKYLFRKEGQNVTLSCEQNLNHDAMYWYRQDPGQGLRLIYYSQIVNDFQKGDIAEGYSVSREKKESFPLTVTSAQKNPTAFYLCASSIVGAGGPGETQYFGPGTRLLVL.

This clone appeared a few times. This chain uses TRBV4-3 with TRBJ1-1; 7 bases map to TRBD1. The V gene's germline CDR1 is LGHNA and CDR2 YSLEER. The CDR3 is 15 amino acids. After removal of 3 bases from V and 3 bases from J, the junction contained 7 bases not matched to a gene. CDR3 coding DNA: TGCGCCAGCAGCCAGGATCCGGGACAGTACACTGAAGCTTTCTTT. It specifies CASSQDPGQYTEAFF.

This chain connects TRBV9 to TRBJ1-4; D ambiguous. The V end was cut by 4 bases, the J end by 0 bases, with 19 bases between. The CDR3 extends over 18 amino acids. Per the germline V gene, CDR1 is SGDLS and CDR2 is YYNGEE. CDR3 protein: CASSPRGMGLATNEKLFF. The CDR3 DNA sequence: TGTGCCAGCAGCCCGAGAGGGATGGGCCTTGCAACTAATGAAAAACTGTTTTTT.

The chain combines TRBV6-5 with TRBJ1-2; 11 bases match TRBD1. The junction had 10 bases not matched to a gene; V was cut back by 6 bases and J by 7 bases. The CDR3 is made up of 15 amino acids. Germline V gene lookup returns CDR1 MNHEY and CDR2 SVGAGI. The CDR3 spells CASRDSGQGATGYTF. The DNA of the CDR3 is TGTGCCAGCAGGGATAGTGGACAGGGGGCGACTGGCTACACCTTC.

The rearrangement links TRBV4-3 to TRBJ2-3, with 8 bases fitting TRBD2. Germline trimming cut 1 base from V and 0 bases from J; bases unmatched to any gene: 21. CDR3 length: 22 amino acids. From germline, CDR1 is LGHNA and CDR2 YSLEER. This CDR3 reads CASSQVSGSGLAGGPSTDTQYF. CDR3 sequence (DNA): TGCGCCAGCAGCCAAGTATCTGGGTCCGGGTTGGCGGGGGGACCTAGCACAGATACGCAGTATTTT.

The chain carries TRBV5-1 and TRBJ2-7; possibly TRBD2 for D (5 bases). Trimming left V 0 bases short and J 1 base short, with 14 bases between. The CDR3 extends over 16 amino acids. CDR1 SGHRS and CDR2 YFSETQ come from the germline V gene. The DNA for the CDR3 is TGCGCCAGCAGCTTGGCGTCGGCTAGCTTTTCCTACGAGCAGTACTTC. Protein product: CASSLASASFSYEQYF.

The CDR3 region is CSASAGGQETQYF. The DNA of the CDR3 is TGCAGTGCTAGTGCGGGGGGCCAGGAGACCCAGTACTTC. The J gene is TRBJ2-5, the V gene TRBV20-1, with 8 bases matching TRBD2. V dropped 3 bases and J dropped 5; count of bases not matched to a gene: 5. Germline V gene sequence: CDR1 DFQATT, CDR2 SNEGSKA (reference sequence). The CDR3 contains 13 residues.

To note about this clone: Other DNA sequences within the sample encode an identical CDR3. This rearrangement joins TRBV11-2 to TRBJ2-7, with a tentative D call TRBD1 (5 bases). The CDR3 is made up of 15 amino acids. Trimming stripped 5 bases from V and 0 bases from J, with 14 bases between. Germline CDR1 reads SGHAT; CDR2 reads FQNNGV. Here the CDR3 reads CASSVRRQGSYEQYF. CDR3 DNA sequence: TGTGCCAGCAGCGTCCGAAGGCAGGGCTCCTACGAGCAGTACTTC.

The rearrangement links TRBV12-3 or TRBV12-4 to TRBJ2-5; TRBD1 might be the D (7 bases). This CDR3 has 13 amino acids. The V and J ends lost 6 bases and 1 base respectively, with 9 bases between them. CDR3 DNA sequence: TGTGCCAGCAGGCGGGACAGCCAAGAGACCCAGTACTTC. Protein: CASRRDSQETQYF.

The CDR3 reads CATDPTGGYGYTF. For the CDR3, the DNA is TGTGCCACCGACCCGACAGGGGGCTATGGCTACACCTTC. The V call is TRBV6-6, the J call TRBJ1-2, with TRBD1 matching over 9 bases. The junction had 7 bases not matched to a gene; V was cut back by 10 bases and J by 4 bases. Germline V gene lookup returns CDR1 MNHNY and CDR2 SVGAGI (reference sequence). The CDR3 runs 13 residues.

This clone was found once. The chain couples TRBV21-1 to TRBJ1-2; the table's D call, TRBD1, was not checked against the DNA. TRBV21-1 is termed a pseudogene. The CDR3 length is 14 residues. CDR3 sequence: CASSKGQGAYGYTF. The CDR3 DNA reads TGTGCCAGCAGCAAGGGACAGGGGGCCTATGGCTACACCTTC.

This clone was observed a single time. V usage is TRBV18 and J usage is TRBJ1-1, with D possibly being TRBD1 (5 bases). Germline CDR1 reads KGHSH; CDR2 reads LQKENI. This CDR3 contains 15 residues. V was cut by 0 bases and J by 1 base, with 9 bases left in between. The chain's CDR3 is CASSPPQGANTEAFF. CDR3 nucleotide sequence: TGTGCCAGCTCACCACCCCAGGGCGCGAACACTGAAGCTTTCTTT. The full variable domain, its missing parts supplied by reference TRBV18 and TRBJ1-1, is NAGVMQNPRHLVRRRGQEARLRCSPMKGHSHVYWYRQLPEEGLKFMVYLQKENIIDESGMPKERFSAEFPKEGPSILRIQQVVRGDSAAYFCASSPPQGANTEAFFGQGTRLTVV.

The chain couples TRBV7-9 to TRBJ2-1; TRBD1 aligns across 9 bases. Germline-derived CDR1 and CDR2 are SEHNR and FQNEAQ (reference sequence). The length of the CDR3 is 14 residues. The ends lost 6 bases at V and 4 bases at J; junction bases unmatched: 4. CDR3 loop: CASRGTGLYNEQFF. The CDR3 coding sequence is TGTGCCAGCAGAGGGACAGGGCTATACAATGAGCAGTTCTTC.

There are a few counts of this clone. The CDR3 region has the DNA TGTGCCAGCACCGATAGCGGGGGGGTCTACGAGCAGTACTTC. Translated, it gives CASTDSGGVYEQYF. The chain carries TRBV7-9 and TRBJ2-7, with 11 positions matching TRBD2. Germline CDR1 reads SEHNR; CDR2 reads FQNEAQ (reference sequence). Unmatched junction bases numbered 5, after V lost 7 bases and J lost 3 bases. This CDR3 has 14 amino acids.

V and J are TRBV6-5 and TRBJ2-7; possible D gene TRBD2, 5 bases. Germline assignment: CDR1 MNHEY and CDR2 SVGAGI. This CDR3 is built from 12 residues. Trimming left V 6 bases short and J 7 bases short, with 13 bases between. DNA of the CDR3: TGTGCCAGCAGGGCGGGTATGGGGGAGCAGTACTTC. Amino acid sequence: CASRAGMGEQYF.

About this clone itself: Other nucleotide sequences from this sample produce the same CDR3. V usage is TRBV18 and J usage is TRBJ2-5, with TRBD1 identical over 8 bases. CDR1 and CDR2 (germline): KGHSH, LQKENI. Trimming at V came to 3 bases and at J to 4 bases, leaving 4 bases not matched to a gene. There are 14 residues in the CDR3. The CDR3 is CASSPTGGRETQYF. The DNA of the CDR3 is TGTGCCAGCTCACCCACAGGGGGGAGAGAGACCCAGTACTTC. Filled out from reference TRBV18 and TRBJ2-5, the complete variable domain reads NAGVMQNPRHLVRRRGQEARLRCSPMKGHSHVYWYRQLPEEGLKFMVYLQKENIIDESGMPKERFSAEFPKEGPSILRIQQVVRGDSAAYFCASSPTGGRETQYFGPGTRLLVL.

This rearrangement joins TRBV10-2 to TRBJ2-7, with 8 nucleotides matching TRBD1. Germline-derived CDR1 and CDR2 are WSHSY and SAAADI. After removal of 4 bases from V and 6 bases from J, the junction contained 11 bases not matched to a gene. This CDR3 region has 15 residues. CDR3 amino acids: CASSGPTDRGPEQYF. In DNA, the CDR3 is TGCGCCAGCAGTGGGCCAACAGACAGGGGCCCCGAGCAGTACTTC.

This sequence joins TRBV5-1 and TRBJ2-7, with 9 bases identical to TRBD1. The V and J ends lost 4 bases and 1 base, in that order; junction bases with no gene match: 9. The germline V gene encodes CDR1 SGHRS and CDR2 YFSETQ. CDR3 length: 16 residues. The CDR3 here is CASSDGTGRGSYEQYF. The DNA of the CDR3 is TGCGCCAGCAGCGACGGGACAGGGAGGGGGTCCTACGAGCAGTACTTC. Looking up the rest from reference TRBV5-1 and TRBJ2-7 gives the full variable domain: KAGVTQTPRYLIKTRGQQVTLSCSPISGHRSVSWYQQTPGQGLQFLFEYFSETQRNKGNFPGRFSGRQFSNSRSEMNVSTLELGDSALYLCASSDGTGRGSYEQYFGPGTRLTVT.

The chain joins TRBV9 to TRBJ2-7, with 7 bases that match TRBD1. The CDR3 has 16 amino acids. V was pared by 0 bases and J by 2 bases, with 8 bases of the junction left unmatched. Germline lookup yields CDR1 SGDLS and CDR2 YYNGEE. CDR3 sequence reads: CASSVGRDRAAYEQYF. The CDR3 DNA reads as TGTGCCAGCAGCGTAGGAAGAGACAGGGCAGCCTACGAGCAGTACTTC.

This clone appeared many times. This chain uses TRBV15 with TRBJ1-1; D not resolved. V was shortened by 0 bases and J by 4 bases, with 15 bases between the two germline ends. CDR3 length: 16 amino acids. CDR1 and CDR2 from the germline V gene are LNHNV and YYDKDF (reference sequence). The CDR3 region has the DNA TGTGCCACCAGCAGAGATCCCGGGGATTGGGGCACTGAAGCTTTCTTT. It codes for CATSRDPGDWGTEAFF.

The rearrangement links TRBV7-2 to TRBJ1-2, with D hard to call. V gave up 6 bases and J gave up 0 bases, with 8 bases separating them. The CDR3 spans 13 residues. From germline, CDR1 is SGHTA and CDR2 FQGNSA. DNA of the CDR3: TGTGCCAGCAGTCTCCTAGCTAACTATGGCTACACCTTC. It specifies CASSLLANYGYTF.

The chain couples TRBV7-6 to TRBJ1-5, with D maybe TRBD1 (6 bases). Deletions cut 1 base from V and 5 bases from J, with 15 bases between. CDR3 size: 16 residues. CDR1 SGHVS and CDR2 FNYEAQ come from the germline V gene. CDR3 DNA sequence: TGTGCCAGCAGCTTAGGGGAGGGGGGTGAAGATCAGCCCCAGCATTTT. It translates to CASSLGEGGEDQPQHF. The whole variable domain, filled in from reference TRBV7-6 and TRBJ1-5, reads GAGVSQSPRYKVTKRGQDVALRCDPISGHVSLYWYRQALGQGPEFLTYFNYEAQQDKSGLPNDRFSAERPEGSISTLTIQRTEQRDSAMYRCASSLGEGGEDQPQHFGDGTRLSIL.

The rearrangement links TRBV2 to TRBJ1-2, with D possibly being TRBD1 (6 bases). CDR1 is SNHLY and CDR2 is FYNNEI in the germline V gene. Trimming removed 6 bases at V and 8 bases at J, with 19 bases between. The CDR3 totals 14 residues. CDR3 nucleotides: TGTGCCAGCAGCGATCCCAGGGGTTTGCGGGGCTACACCTTC. This codes for CASSDPRGLRGYTF.

The chain recombines TRBV19 with TRBJ1-5, with 8 bases lining up with TRBD1. CDR3 length equals 15 residues. The junction had 6 bases not matched to a gene; V was cut back by 5 bases and J by 3 bases. Looked up from germline, CDR1 is LNHDA and CDR2 is SQIVND (reference sequence). CDR3 sequence (DNA): TGTGCCAGTAGTCCTACAGGGGGGGACAATCAGCCCCAGCATTTT. Protein: CASSPTGGDNQPQHF.

The rearrangement links TRBV10-3 to TRBJ2-7; D unresolved. The germline V gene encodes CDR1 ENHRY and CDR2 SYGVKD. This CDR3 contains 12 residues. Trimming stripped 3 bases from V and 6 bases from J, with 9 bases between. CDR3 bases: TGTGCCATCAGTGACGTTCCTTTCGAGCAGTACTTC. Its translation is CAISDVPFEQYF.

This clone was observed a single time. The chain carries TRBV24-1 and TRBJ2-2; TRBD1 is a possible D gene (6 bases). V lost 9 bases and J lost 1, with 11 bases in between. The CDR3 has 14 amino acids. Germline values: CDR1 KGHDR, CDR2 SFDVKD. CDR3 nucleotides: TGTGCCACCTCAGGGGCCGGGAACACCGGGGAGCTGTTTTTT. As protein: CATSGAGNTGELFF.

The genes are TRBV7-4 and TRBJ2-7, with 9 bases identical to TRBD1. The CDR3 extends over 15 amino acids. Germline CDR1 and CDR2: SGHVT and SQSDAQ. The V and J ends lost 2 bases and 3 bases, in that order; junction bases with no gene match: 5. CDR3 residues: CASSLRDRANYEQYF. As DNA, the CDR3 is TGTGCCAGCAGCTTACGGGACAGGGCAAACTACGAGCAGTACTTC. The whole variable domain, filled in from reference TRBV7-4 and TRBJ2-7, reads GAGVSQSPRYKVAKRGRDVALRCDSISGHVTLYWYRQTLGQGSEVLTYSQSDAQRDKSGRPSGRFSAERPERSVSTLKIQRTEQGDSAVYLCASSLRDRANYEQYFGPGTRLTVT.